This TCR beta chain was recovered during a study of a mutant IDH1 vaccine in newly diagnosed glioma. Repertoires were generated with immunoSEQ multiplex PCR, while TCRdb's copy carries only in-frame clones and drops some. The data hold around 89,000 clones, with 80% to 90% observed a single time. The time point is: baseline, week 1 (first vaccination visit). The treatment is: pre-vaccination baseline after standard-of-care therapy. In its sample, this clone was seen a few times. CDR3 size: 12 residues. V lost 8 bases to trimming and J lost 5 bases, with 11 bases between them. In germline, CDR1 is SGHDN, CDR2 FVKESK.

The rearrangement joins TRBV14 to TRBJ2-3; D may be TRBD2 (6 bases). The sequence was obtained from a woman between 50 and 59 years old with glioma. Sequencing used PBMCs, obtained from a glioma patient treated with radiotherapy, temozolomide or both. The DNA for the CDR3 is TGTGCCAGCGCGGGGTCCGGAGATACGCAGTATTTT. Its protein is CASAGSGDTQYF.